One sample yielded the 18 T cell receptor beta chains listed below, sequenced in a study of cytotoxic CD8 clonotypes in ibrutinib-treated CLL. Using immunoSEQ multiplex PCR, the repertoire was profiled, and TCRdb retains in-frame clones only, with some absent. The sample yields about 68,000 clones, 68% seen once. Sequences were derived from PBMCs, sampled after 12 months of ibrutinib treatment. These receptors all come from a human donor with chronic lymphocytic leukemia.

The chain links TRBV7-3 to TRBJ2-3, with D tentatively TRBD1 (5 bases). V was cut by 5 bases and J by 5 bases, with 14 bases left in between. The germline CDR1 and CDR2 sequences are SGHTA and FQGTGA. The CDR3 runs 14 residues. Here the CDR3 DNA reads TGTGCCAGCAGCGCAGGGATAAAATTAGATACGCAGTATTTT. It codes for CASSAGIKLDTQYF.

The chain is built from TRBV7-8 and TRBJ2-3; D ambiguous. The CDR3 extends over 13 amino acids. Trimming shortened V by 4 bases and J by 2 bases, and 7 bases separated the two germline ends. Germline CDR1 and CDR2: SGHVS and FQNEAQ. CDR3: CASSSRITDTQYF. As DNA, the CDR3 is TGTGCCAGCAGCTCCCGAATCACAGATACGCAGTATTTT.

The rearrangement links TRBV7-2 to TRBJ1-6, with unresolved D. With 1 base removed from V and 0 bases from J, the gap between germline ends came to 13 bases. Looked up from germline, CDR1 is SGHTA and CDR2 is FQGNSA. The CDR3 loop spans 18 amino acids. DNA for the CDR3: TGTGCCAGCAGCTTAGTGGGTGGGCACAACTCCTATAATTCACCCCTCCACTTT. The encoded protein is CASSLVGGHNSYNSPLHF.

CDR3 protein: CASSQGQGRVDSPLHF. The CDR3 DNA reads TGTGCCAGCAGCCAAGGACAGGGGAGGGTGGATTCACCCCTCCACTTT. V gene TRBV14 combines with J gene TRBJ1-6; 8 bases fit TRBD1. CDR3 size: 16 residues. CDR1 SGHDN and CDR2 FVKESK come from the germline V gene. V shed 1 base, J shed 8 bases, and the junction held 7 bases outside the gene matches.

This chain links TRBV11-3 with TRBJ2-3; TRBD1 agrees at 7 bases. With V trimmed by 5 bases and J by 2 bases, 13 bases remained unmatched. This CDR3 spans 17 amino acids. From germline, CDR1 is SGHNT and CDR2 YENEEA. CDR3 amino acids: CASSPRQGASSTDTQYF. CDR3 bases: TGTGCCAGCAGCCCCCGACAGGGAGCCTCATCCACAGATACGCAGTATTTT.

V gene TRBV18 combines with J gene TRBJ2-2; no clear D. Between the trimmed V and J ends, which lost 2 bases and 1 base, there was a span of 5 bases. The germline V gene encodes CDR1 KGHSH and CDR2 LQKENI. The CDR3 extends over 14 amino acids. CDR3 nucleotide sequence: TGTGCCAGCTCACCAGGATTGAACACCGGGGAGCTGTTTTTT. The encoded protein is CASSPGLNTGELFF.

V is TRBV5-1 and J is TRBJ2-1, with D unresolved. The CDR3 length is 13 residues. Trimming took off 7 bases at V and 3 bases at J, with 11 bases between the two ends. The V gene's germline CDR1 is SGHRS and CDR2 YFSETQ. The CDR3 here is CASGDPNYNEQFF. CDR3 bases: TGCGCCAGCGGGGATCCCAACTACAATGAGCAGTTCTTC.

The rearrangement joins TRBV6-5 to TRBJ2-3; 7 bases line up with TRBD2. This CDR3 spans 16 amino acids. Trimming cost V 2 bases and J 1 base; bases outside gene matches: 6. Germline CDR1 MNHEY, CDR2 SVGAGI. CDR3 loop: CASSYGAGDGTDTQYF. CDR3 nucleotide sequence: TGTGCCAGCAGTTACGGGGCGGGGGATGGCACAGATACGCAGTATTTT.

The chain is built from TRBV5-6 and TRBJ1-2, with TRBD1 as a possible D gene (6 bases). The V end was cut by 0 bases, the J end by 6 bases, with 15 bases between. The germline V gene encodes CDR1 SGHDT and CDR2 YYEEEE. This CDR3 is built from 15 residues. The CDR3, as DNA: TGTGCCAGCAGCTTGGGGCCCGCAGGGGCCCATGGCTACACCTTC. Translated: CASSLGPAGAHGYTF.

There are a few counts of this clone. This rearrangement joins TRBV5-1 to TRBJ1-4, with D tentatively TRBD1 (6 bases). The CDR3 runs 15 residues. V lost 2 bases, J lost 2 bases, and 10 bases lay in between. Germline CDR1 SGHRS, CDR2 YFSETQ. CDR3 coding DNA: TGCGCCAGCAGCTTCCAGGGGACCACTAATGAAAAACTGTTTTTT. The encoded protein is CASSFQGTTNEKLFF.

This rearrangement joins TRBV25-1 to TRBJ1-1, with 8 bases lining up with TRBD1. J gave up 10 bases and V 3 bases, and 10 bases lay outside the gene matches. Germline V lookup: CDR1 MGHDK, CDR2 SYGVNS. The CDR3 has 14 residues. This CDR3 is CASSDAGAGGLAFF. CDR3 in DNA: TGTGCCAGCAGTGATGCGGGGGCAGGGGGCTTAGCTTTCTTT.

The V gene is TRBV5-1, the J gene TRBJ1-3; a weak D match, TRBD1 (5 bases). Germline loops: CDR1 SGHRS, CDR2 YFSETQ. V was trimmed by 0 bases and J by 0 bases, leaving 10 bases between them. This CDR3 comprises 16 residues. The CDR3 region has the DNA TGCGCCAGCAGCTTGGTGCAGGGTGCCTCTGGAAACACCATATATTTT. Translated: CASSLVQGASGNTIYF. Looking up the rest from reference TRBV5-1 and TRBJ1-3 gives the full variable domain: KAGVTQTPRYLIKTRGQQVTLSCSPISGHRSVSWYQQTPGQGLQFLFEYFSETQRNKGNFPGRFSGRQFSNSRSEMNVSTLELGDSALYLCASSLVQGASGNTIYFGEGSWLTVV.

This chain uses TRBV28 with TRBJ2-4; 10 nucleotides align to TRBD2. V shed 5 bases, J shed 8 bases, and the junction held 6 bases outside the gene matches. CDR1 is MDHEN and CDR2 is SYDVKM in the germline V gene. The CDR3 spans 14 residues. The CDR3 protein is CASSRTSGDYIQYF. The CDR3, as DNA: TGTGCCAGCAGTCGGACTAGCGGTGATTACATTCAGTACTTC. Drawing the rest from reference TRBV28 and TRBJ2-4, the complete variable domain is DVKVTQSSRYLVKRTGEKVFLECVQDMDHENMFWYRQDPGLGLRLIYFSYDVKMKEKGDIPEGYSVSREKKERFSLILESASTNQTSMYLCASSRTSGDYIQYFGAGTRLSVL.

This clone was observed a single time. This chain uses TRBV6-1 with TRBJ1-1; D is ambiguous. CDR1 and CDR2 (germline): MNHNS, SASEGT. Trimming left V 5 bases short and J 0 bases short, with 7 bases between. The CDR3 is made up of 13 amino acids. The CDR3 is CASSRYMNTEAFF. CDR3 bases: TGTGCCAGCAGTCGTTATATGAACACTGAAGCTTTCTTT.

The chain has TRBV7-9 and TRBJ1-3, with 7 bases lining up with TRBD1. There are 18 residues in the CDR3. V was pared by 3 bases and J by 0 bases, with 11 bases of the junction left unmatched. Germline lookup yields CDR1 SEHNR and CDR2 FQNEAQ (reference sequence). CDR3 in DNA: TGTGCCAGCAGCTTGAGGGACAGCGCTATTACCTCTGGAAACACCATATATTTT. Protein product: CASSLRDSAITSGNTIYF. Combining the CDR3 with reference TRBV7-9 and TRBJ1-3 gives the whole variable domain DTGVSQNPRHKITKRGQNVTFRCDPISEHNRLYWYRQTLGQGPEFLTYFQNEAQLEKSRLLSDRFSAERPKGSFSTLEIQRTEQGDSAMYLCASSLRDSAITSGNTIYFGEGSWLTVV.

The V gene is TRBV29-1, the J gene TRBJ2-3, with D perhaps TRBD1 (7 bases). V was cut by 5 bases and J by 6 bases, with 18 bases left in between. CDR1 SQVTM and CDR2 ANQGSEA come from the germline V gene. The length of the CDR3 is 14 residues. Here the CDR3 reads CSVWAGQNTDTQYF. The DNA for the CDR3 is TGCAGCGTTTGGGCGGGACAGAACACCGATACGCAGTATTTT.

The CDR3: CAINPTGLPRYGYTF. The CDR3 DNA is TGTGCCATCAACCCCACAGGGCTACCTCGTTATGGCTACACCTTC. The chain uses TRBV10-3 and TRBJ1-2; perhaps TRBD1 as D (6 bases). The germline CDR1 and CDR2 sequences are ENHRY and SYGVKD. The CDR3 runs 15 residues. Between the trimmed V and J ends, which lost 7 bases and 5 bases, there was a span of 20 bases.

CDR3 in amino acids: CASSSASSGEAFF. The DNA of the CDR3 is TGTGCCAGCAGCTCGGCTTCCTCAGGTGAAGCTTTCTTT. V usage is TRBV7-8 and J usage is TRBJ1-1; unclear D gene. V was clipped by 4 bases and J by 7 bases, with 13 bases between them. The CDR3 covers 13 residues. Germline lookup yields CDR1 SGHVS and CDR2 FQNEAQ.